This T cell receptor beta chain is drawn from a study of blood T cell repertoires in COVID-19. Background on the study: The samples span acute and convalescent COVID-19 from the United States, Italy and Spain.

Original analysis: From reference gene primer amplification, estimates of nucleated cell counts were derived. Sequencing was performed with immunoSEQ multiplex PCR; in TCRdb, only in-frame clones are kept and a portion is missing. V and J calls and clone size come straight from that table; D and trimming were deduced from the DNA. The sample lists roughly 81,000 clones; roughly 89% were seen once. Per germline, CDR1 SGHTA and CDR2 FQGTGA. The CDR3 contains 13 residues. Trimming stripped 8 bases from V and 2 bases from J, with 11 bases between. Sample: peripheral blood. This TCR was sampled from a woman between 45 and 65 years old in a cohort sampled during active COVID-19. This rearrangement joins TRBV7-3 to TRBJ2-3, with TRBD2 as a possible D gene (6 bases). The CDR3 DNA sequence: TGTGCCAGCGGGGCGGGGTACACAGATACGCAGTATTTT. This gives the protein CASGAGYTDTQYF.